This TCR beta chain was recorded in a study of T cells in Graves' hyperthyroidism and ophthalmopathy. Using RNA transcripts as the source, TCR beta CDR3 regions were amplified. The TCR CDR3 first-round RT-PCR relied on the HTBI primer set. A single record per CDR3 protein comes from TCRdb applying MiXCR to the multiplex PCR reads. The sample yields about 700,000 distinct CDR3 sequences, roughly 15% seen once. This clonotype was seen a handful of times. The sequence was collected from a woman under 30 with Graves' hyperthyroidism. Sequencing input: blood.

This chain's CDR3 is CASSFRLNTEAFF. CDR3 nucleotides: TGTGCCAGCAGCTTTAGACTGAACACTGAAGCTTTCTTT. This chain connects TRBV5-6 to TRBJ1-1; D is undetermined. Trimming removed 2 bases at V and 0 bases at J, with 5 bases between. The CDR3 runs to 13 residues. Germline V lookup: CDR1 SGHDT, CDR2 YYEEEE.